These T cell receptor beta chains were read from a single sample in a study of T cell responses to AZD1222 COVID-19 vaccine. This table comes from immunoSEQ multiplex PCR, and its TCRdb copy is limited to in-frame clones, with some not included. The table includes 130,000 or so clones, nearly 90% detected once. The source material was peripheral blood, sampled 28 days after the second AZD1222 dose. These receptor sequences come from an adult who received the AZD1222 COVID-19 vaccine. CDR3s leave out the opening cysteine and the closing phenylalanine or tryptophan. Each record gives: V gene, CDR3 protein.

TRBV30	AWSALGTGDEKLF
TRBV3-1/TRBV3-2	ASSLWDRDGYT
TRBV10-3	AISESGFNQPQH
TRBV4-3	ASSQVGTDIYGYT
TRBV4-3	ASSPPGDETQY
TRBV5-6	ASSLTHQETQY
TRBV25-1	ASSSSALKQF
TRBV5-4	ASSFPGGPQH
TRBV12-5	ASGLVRGTEAF
TRBV19	ASSIRRGHRNTGELF
TRBV4-1	ASSQDLYRDWDNSPLH
TRBV27	ASSLLGQNTEAF
TRBV7-9	ASSSTGVGSYEQY
TRBV4-2	ASTQDRGGLAGELF
TRBV5-1	ASSSNYNEQF
TRBV19	ASRTSGSSYEQY
TRBV4-3	ASSPTMTVTGDEQY
TRBV10-3	AISGAGMSYEQY
TRBV5-5	ASSLGQVDSGNTIY
TRBV18	ASSPRSGPGNTIY
TRBV6-2/TRBV6-3	ASSYSVGGGYEQY
TRBV15	ATSREGDLGQPQH
TRBV5-1	ASSSGQGTNIQY
TRBV6-5	ASSYGAGNTDTQY
TRBV12-5	ASGLGNRGNQPQH
TRBV5-6	ASSFREGLGTEAF
TRBV7-9	ASSPTARVGEKLF
TRBV4-3	ASSPLLSSGELF
TRBV5-1	ASSSNPAGRSYEQY
TRBV28	AISGQTMTEAF
TRBV5-8	ASSLGFSTSGNTIY
TRBV19	ASRIGRGPSNQPQH
TRBV27	ASPPGQGKTNEQF
TRBV19	ASSIRATRDGGKGPQH
TRBV30	AWSMDVNTEAF
TRBV28	ASSPRTGGDEKLF
TRBV15	ATSTSGYNEQF
TRBV29-1	SVVFVSEANFYGYT
TRBV7-6	ASSGSRESSYEQY
TRBV3-1/TRBV3-2	ASSQLAGQQGTQY
TRBV20-1	SASGVGYT
TRBV18	ASSPPLGGDHTDTQY
TRBV18	ASSLGTAGTDTQY
TRBV6-4	ASSPSAGGYEQY
TRBV11-3	ASSLGGLAGGPSTDTQY
TRBV9	ASSFTENTEAF
TRBV5-1	ASSLTGDINQPQH
TRBV9	ASSVEGAGSYNEQF
TRBV19	ASSIVGRNYGYT
TRBV9	ASSPQINDSPLH
TRBV19	ASGEGASEETQY
TRBV5-4	ASSFPPGEQF
TRBV18	ASSPTGGLTDTQY